This T cell receptor (beta chain) was profiled in a study of vaccination and CD4 T cells after COVID-19. The sample holds a few counts of this clonotype. The antigen remains undetermined. Treatment indicated: approximately nine-day PBMC culture with coronavirus spike peptide pools or control peptides (ViraFEST assay). Peptide pools at around 10 ug/ml stimulated two million PBMCs per well with approximately 9.3 IU/ml IL-2. Germline loops: CDR1 ENHRY, CDR2 SYGVKD. The CDR3 contains 13 residues. Deletions cut 7 bases from V and 1 base from J, with 10 bases between. Oncomine TCR Beta short-read sequencing was applied to DNA from cultured CD4+ T cells. It was from cultured CD4+ T cells that genomic DNA was extracted. One entry per CDR3 protein, called by TCRdb with MiXCR from the PCR reads. The data contain approximately 25,000 distinct CDR3 sequences, around 62% of them singletons.

Sequenced input: CD4+ T cells from blood, cultured in vitro. The chain links TRBV10-3 to TRBJ1-1, with D perhaps TRBD1 (6 bases). The clonotype was recovered from a human donor who had recovered from COVID-19. For the CDR3, the DNA is TGTGCCATCACTGCGACAGGGAACACTGAAGCTTTCTTT. This translates into CAITATGNTEAFF.